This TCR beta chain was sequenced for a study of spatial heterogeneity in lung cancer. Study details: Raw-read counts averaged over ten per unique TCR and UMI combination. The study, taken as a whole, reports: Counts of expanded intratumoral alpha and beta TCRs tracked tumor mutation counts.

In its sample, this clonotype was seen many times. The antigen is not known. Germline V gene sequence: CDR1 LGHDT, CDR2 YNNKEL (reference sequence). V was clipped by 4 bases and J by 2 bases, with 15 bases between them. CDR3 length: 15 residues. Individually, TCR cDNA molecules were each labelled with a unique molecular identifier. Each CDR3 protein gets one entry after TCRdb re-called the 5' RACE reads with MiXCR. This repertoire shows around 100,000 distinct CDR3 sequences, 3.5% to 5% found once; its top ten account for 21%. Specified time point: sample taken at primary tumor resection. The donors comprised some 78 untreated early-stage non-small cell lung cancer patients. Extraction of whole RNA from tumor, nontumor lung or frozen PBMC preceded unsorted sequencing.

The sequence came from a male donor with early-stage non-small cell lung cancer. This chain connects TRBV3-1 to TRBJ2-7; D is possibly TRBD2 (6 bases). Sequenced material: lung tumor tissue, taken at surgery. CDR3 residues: CASSRSREFTYEQYF. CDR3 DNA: TGTGCCAGCAGCCGGTCCCGGGAGTTTACCTACGAGCAGTACTTC.